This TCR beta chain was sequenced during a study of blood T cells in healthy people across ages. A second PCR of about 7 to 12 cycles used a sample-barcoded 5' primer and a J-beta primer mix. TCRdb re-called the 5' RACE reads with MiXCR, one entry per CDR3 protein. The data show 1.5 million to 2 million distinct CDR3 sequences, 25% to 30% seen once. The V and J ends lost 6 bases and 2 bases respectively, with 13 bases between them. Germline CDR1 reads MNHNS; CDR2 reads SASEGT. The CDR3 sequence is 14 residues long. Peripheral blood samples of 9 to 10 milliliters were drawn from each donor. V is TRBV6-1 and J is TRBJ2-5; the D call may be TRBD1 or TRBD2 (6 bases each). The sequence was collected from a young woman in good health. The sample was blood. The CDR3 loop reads CASRDAGQQETQYF. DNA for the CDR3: TGTGCCAGCAGGGACGCGGGACAACAAGAGACCCAGTACTTC.